This record concerns one TCR beta chain sequence. The data were obtained in a study of blood T cell repertoires in COVID-19. Overall study: Sites across the United States, Italy and Spain contributed samples from acute and convalescent COVID-19. The analysed material was cDNA or gDNA that came from T cells, B-cell-depleted T cells, or PBMCs.

In the source study's methods: From reference gene primer amplification, estimates of nucleated cell counts were derived. The method was immunoSEQ multiplex PCR; TCRdb's version includes in-frame clones alone and lacks a portion of them. V and J calls and clone size come straight from that table; D and trimming were deduced from the DNA. The repertoire holds 150,000 to 200,000 clones, 65% to 90% seen once, with more than 7.5% in the top ten. CDR3 length: 13 amino acids. The V gene lost 0 bases and the J gene lost 10 bases, with 10 bases spanning the gap. From germline, CDR1 is SGHRS and CDR2 YFSETQ. J is TRBJ2-2 and V is TRBV5-1; maybe TRBD2 (5 bases). Sequencing was performed on peripheral blood. This TCR was recovered from a man between 50 and 59 years old with active or convalescent COVID-19. CDR3 amino acids: CASSLGDYLELFF. CDR3 DNA sequence: TGCGCCAGCAGCTTGGGAGACTATTTGGAGCTGTTTTTT.